This TCR beta chain was recovered during a study of blood T cells in healthy people across ages. Across the whole study: Template switching picked up about one barcoded beta molecule for each two T cells.

About this clonotype: The germline gene is not matched at one end of the junction; a read error may be the cause.

CDR1 is SGHRS, CDR2 YFSETQ, per germline. CDR3 length equals 14 residues. There were at least 5 micrograms of total RNA extracted from every sample. Primers used in a second PCR of about 6 to 11 cycles were a sample-barcoded 5' primer and a J-beta primer mix. From the 5' RACE reads, TCRdb called clonotypes with MiXCR, one entry per CDR3 protein. The sample contains some 1.7 million distinct CDR3 sequences, 28% of which appear only once. The chain couples TRBV5-1 to TRBJ2-6, with D possibly matching TRBD1 (5 bases). The source material was blood. The receptor comes from a woman in her twenties or thirties in good health. The CDR3 spells CASTLRDGANVRTF. The CDR3 nucleotides read TGCGCCAGCACCCTAAGGGATGGGGCCAACGTCCGGACTTTC.